Described below is a single T cell receptor (beta chain) sequence and its context. The data derive from a study of control samples from healthy donors and cancer patients. Germline CDR1 and CDR2: LGHNA and YNFKEQ. With 0 bases removed from V and 0 bases from J, the gap between germline ends came to 12 bases. The CDR3 loop spans 16 amino acids. TCRdb keeps only in-frame clones here, not all; method: immunoSEQ multiplex PCR. The sample yields roughly 41,000 clones, 94% seen once. The clonotype comes from a man aged 60-69 years in good health. The specimen sequenced was blood. V usage is TRBV4-2 and J usage is TRBJ2-7; D is undetermined. The CDR3 is CASSQDPLVSSYEQYF. The DNA for the CDR3 is TGTGCCAGCAGCCAAGATCCGCTGGTGAGCTCCTACGAGCAGTACTTC.